The T cell receptor (beta chain) described here comes from a study of breast tumors, draining lymph nodes, adjacent tissues. Findings and limits, study-wide: Luminal-like breast cancer showed significantly higher tumor–nontumor repertoire similarity than basal-like. Findings are consistent with lymph node origin and intratumoral expansion of most tumor T cells.

TCRdb reanalysed the multiplex PCR reads using MiXCR and keeps one entry per CDR3 protein. The top ten clones hold approximately 3.5% of a sample with approximately 230,000 distinct CDR3 sequences, 34% of them seen once. Germline CDR1 SEHNR, CDR2 FQNEAQ (reference sequence). This CDR3 region has 12 residues. V dropped 5 bases and J dropped 7 bases, with 9 bases sitting between them. Concerning this clonotype itself: The target antigen is unknown.

Breast cancer patients provided tissue from their axillary draining lymph nodes. This chain links TRBV7-9 with TRBJ1-5; the D gene is possibly TRBD1 (6 bases). This TCR came from a female donor with breast cancer. Some clones in this sample may be carry-over from other donors' samples. The sample comprised axillary lymph node tissue. The CDR3 region is CASSAGTQPQHF. For the CDR3, the DNA is TGTGCCAGCAGCGCCGGGACACAGCCCCAGCATTTT.